The rows below give T cell receptor beta chains drawn from one sample of a study of a mutant IDH1 vaccine in newly diagnosed glioma. Clones were sequenced by immunoSEQ multiplex PCR, and TCRdb holds only the in-frame ones, with some missing. Among roughly 74,000 clones listed, about 85% were seen once. Their antigens are not known. Sequencing used PBMCs, obtained from a glioma patient whose treatment included an IDH1 peptide vaccine. The receptor source for this set is a woman aged 50 to 65 with glioma. Both conserved end residues are part of each CDR3. Fields, in order: J gene, clone size, V gene, D gene, CDR3 protein, CDR3 DNA. The D gene is left open where the match is weak. Part of the rows lack a size; the others show once, few, many or a class for expanded clones.

TRBJ1-2,-,TRBV6-1,TRBD1,CASSGPGQGRGNYGYTF,TGTGCCAGCAGTGGACCCGGACAGGGGCGCGGTAACTATGGCTACACCTTC
TRBJ2-1,once,TRBV7-9,TRBD2,CASALGLASDEQFF,TGTGCCAGTGCCCTCGGACTAGCTAGCGATGAGCAGTTCTTC
TRBJ2-7,-,TRBV18,-,CASSPGATYEQYF,TGTGCCAGCTCACCCGGGGCTACCTACGAGCAGTACTTC
TRBJ2-7,-,TRBV28,-,CASSLHPGAEQYF,TGTGCCAGCAGTTTACACCCAGGGGCCGAGCAGTACTTC
TRBJ2-7,-,TRBV6-1,-,CATLDSSSYEQYF,TGTGCCACCCTGGACAGCTCCTCATACGAGCAGTACTTC
TRBJ2-5,once,TRBV30,-,CAWSLLGQETQYF,TGTGCCTGGAGTTTACTGGGCCAAGAGACCCAGTACTTC
TRBJ2-7,once,TRBV5-1,TRBD1,CASSLTGADFRAGEQYF,TGCGCCAGCAGCTTGACAGGGGCAGATTTTAGGGCCGGCGAGCAGTACTTC
TRBJ1-1,once,TRBV29-1,-,CSVPGGRGEAFF,TGCAGCGTCCCGGGGGGGCGGGGTGAAGCTTTCTTT
TRBJ2-2,-,TRBV28,-,CASSWGVGDTGELFF,TGTGCCAGCAGTTGGGGTGTAGGAGACACCGGGGAGCTGTTTTTT
TRBJ1-2,-,TRBV28,TRBD1,CASSLGQGGSGYTF,TGTGCCAGCAGTTTAGGACAGGGAGGTAGTGGCTACACCTTC
TRBJ2-1,-,TRBV28,-,CASIGWAYNEQFF,TGTGCCAGCATTGGGTGGGCCTACAATGAGCAGTTCTTC
TRBJ2-1,-,TRBV14,TRBD1,CASSYLGTGGYNEQFF,TGTGCCAGCAGCTACCTGGGGACAGGGGGCTACAATGAGCAGTTCTTC
TRBJ1-4,-,TRBV19,-,CASSARPQGSNEKLFF,TGTGCCAGTAGTGCCCGCCCACAGGGTTCTAATGAAAAACTGTTTTTT
TRBJ2-7,once,TRBV6-1,TRBD2,CANSLAGGPSYEQYF,TGTGCCAATTCTCTAGCGGGAGGGCCCTCCTACGAGCAGTACTTC
TRBJ1-5,once,TRBV28,-,CASSPPIDGFYQPQHF,TGTGCCAGCAGTCCCCCTATTGACGGGTTTTATCAGCCCCAGCATTTT
TRBJ2-2,-,TRBV9,-,CASSATPRGTGELFF,TGTGCCAGCAGCGCTACTCCGAGGGGCACCGGGGAGCTGTTTTTT
TRBJ1-2,-,TRBV6-6,TRBD1,CASSWQGDNYGYTF,TGTGCCAGCAGTTGGCAGGGGGATAACTATGGCTACACCTTC
TRBJ2-5,-,TRBV12-5,-,CASGLGSETQYF,TGTGCTAGTGGTTTGGGTTCTGAGACCCAGTACTTC
TRBJ2-7,-,TRBV19,TRBD1,CASSISGTEYYEQYF,TGTGCCAGTAGTATCTCCGGGACAGAGTACTACGAGCAGTACTTC
TRBJ2-1,-,TRBV6-6,TRBD1,CASRKGQGGGEQFF,TGTGCCAGCAGGAAGGGACAGGGGGGAGGTGAGCAGTTCTTC
TRBJ2-1,-,TRBV7-3,-,CASSLWAYNEQFF,TGTGCCAGCAGCTTATGGGCGTACAATGAGCAGTTCTTC
TRBJ2-2,few,TRBV9,-,CASSSRTNTGELFF,TGTGCCAGCAGCTCTAGGACAAACACCGGGGAGCTGTTTTTT
TRBJ1-1,-,TRBV6-1,TRBD1,CASNLDRGTEAFF,TGTGCCAGCAACTTGGACAGGGGGACTGAAGCTTTCTTT
TRBJ1-5,-,TRBV27,-,CASSSSRVQPQHF,TGTGCCAGCAGTTCCAGCCGGGTCCAGCCCCAGCATTTT
TRBJ2-4,once,TRBV5-4,-,CASSLGSRKNIQYF,TGTGCCAGCAGCTTAGGTAGCAGGAAAAACATTCAGTACTTC
TRBJ2-5,-,TRBV15,-,CATSPKAGPQETQYF,TGTGCCACCAGCCCTAAGGCAGGACCACAAGAGACCCAGTACTTC
TRBJ2-4,once,TRBV5-1,-,CASGPKNIQYF,TGCGCCAGCGGCCCCAAAAACATTCAGTACTTC